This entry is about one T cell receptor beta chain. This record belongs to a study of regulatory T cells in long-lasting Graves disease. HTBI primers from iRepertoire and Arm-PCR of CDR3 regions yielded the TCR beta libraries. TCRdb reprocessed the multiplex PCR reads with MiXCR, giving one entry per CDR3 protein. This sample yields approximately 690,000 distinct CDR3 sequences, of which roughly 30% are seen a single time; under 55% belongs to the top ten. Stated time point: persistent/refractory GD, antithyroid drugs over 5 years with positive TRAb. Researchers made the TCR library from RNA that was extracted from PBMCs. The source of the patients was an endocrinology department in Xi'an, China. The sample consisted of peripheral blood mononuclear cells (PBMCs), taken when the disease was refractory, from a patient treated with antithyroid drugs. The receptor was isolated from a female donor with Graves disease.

CDR3 sequence (DNA): TGCGCCAGCAGCCAAGGAGACAGGAACTATGGCTACACCTTC. Translating gives CASSQGDRNYGYTF. This sequence joins TRBV4-1 and TRBJ1-2, with D maybe TRBD1 (6 bases). The CDR3 is made up of 14 amino acids. Germline V gene sequence: CDR1 MGHRA, CDR2 YSYEKL. Trimming took off 1 base at V and 2 bases at J, with 8 bases between the two ends.